This T cell receptor beta chain was recovered during a study of OX40 agonist ivuxolimab in advanced cancers. About the research overall: An agonistic human IgG2 monoclonal antibody against OX40 (CD134) was given.

V lost 5 bases, J lost 7 bases, and 15 bases stayed unmatched. The CDR3 totals 16 residues. The germline V gene encodes CDR1 SGHRS and CDR2 YFSETQ. This table comes from immunoSEQ multiplex PCR, and its TCRdb copy is limited to in-frame clones, with some not included. The sample yields about 72,000 clones, around 85% seen once. The sequences come from CD4+ or CD8+ T cells sorted from blood, collected in a trial of the OX40 agonist ivuxolimab. The receptor comes from an adult with an advanced solid tumor such as melanoma, head and neck, liver or kidney cancer. The genes are TRBV5-1 and TRBJ1-2; TRBD1 agrees at 9 bases. As DNA, the CDR3 is TGCGCCAGCAGACGGAGAGAGACCGGGACAGGGAGTGGCTACACCTTC. Protein product: CASRRRETGTGSGYTF.